The present entry profiles one T cell receptor beta chain with its context. Its antigen is not identified. PCR primers comprised 60 Vbeta and 13 Jbeta primers. Using immunoSEQ multiplex PCR, the repertoire was profiled, and TCRdb retains in-frame clones only, with some absent. This sample's table has tens of thousands of clones. This specimen comes from a study of cytomegalovirus exposure and HLA in healthy donors. Broader study findings: According to the study, roughly 160 TCR beta chains were cytomegalovirus-associated.

The CDR3 extends over 13 amino acids. Per the germline V gene, CDR1 is SEHNR and CDR2 is FQNEAQ (reference sequence). V shed 4 bases, J shed 6 bases, and the junction held 4 bases outside the gene matches. The chain carries TRBV7-9 and TRBJ1-2; 8 bases fit TRBD1. The receptor's source is a young man in good health and CMV-seronegative. Sequencing was carried out using PBMCs. DNA of the CDR3: TGTGCCAGCAGCTATCCCAGGGGGCATGGCTACACCTTC. Its protein product is CASSYPRGHGYTF.